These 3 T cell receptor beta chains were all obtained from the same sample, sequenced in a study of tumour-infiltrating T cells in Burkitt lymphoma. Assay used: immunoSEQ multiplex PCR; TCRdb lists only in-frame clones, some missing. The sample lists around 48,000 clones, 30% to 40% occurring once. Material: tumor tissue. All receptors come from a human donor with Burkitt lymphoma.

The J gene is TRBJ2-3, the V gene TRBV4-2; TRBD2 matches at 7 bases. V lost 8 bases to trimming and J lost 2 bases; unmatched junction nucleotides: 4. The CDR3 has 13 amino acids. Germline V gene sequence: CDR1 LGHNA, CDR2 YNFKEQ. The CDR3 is CASGAGDTDTQYF. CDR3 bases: TGTGCCAGCGGGGCGGGGGACACAGATACGCAGTATTTT.

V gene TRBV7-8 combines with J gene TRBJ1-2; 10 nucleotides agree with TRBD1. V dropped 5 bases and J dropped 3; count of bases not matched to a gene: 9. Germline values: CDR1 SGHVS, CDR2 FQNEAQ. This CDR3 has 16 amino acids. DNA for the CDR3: TGTGCCAGCAGCGAATACCGGGACAGGGGTGACTATGGCTACACCTTC. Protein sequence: CASSEYRDRGDYGYTF. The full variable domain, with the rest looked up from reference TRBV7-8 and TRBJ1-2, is GAGVSQSPRYKVAKRGQDVALRCDPISGHVSLFWYQQALGQGPEFLTYFQNEAQLDKSGLPSDRFFAERPEGSVSTLKIQRTQQEDSAVYLCASSEYRDRGDYGYTFGSGTRLTVV.

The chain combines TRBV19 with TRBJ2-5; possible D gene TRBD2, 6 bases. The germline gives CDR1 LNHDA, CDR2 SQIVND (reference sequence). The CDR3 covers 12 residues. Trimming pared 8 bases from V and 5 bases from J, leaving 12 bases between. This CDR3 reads CASGGGMETQYF. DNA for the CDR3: TGTGCCAGTGGCGGCGGGATGGAGACCCAGTACTTC.